This TCR beta chain was sequenced for a study of blood T cell repertoires in COVID-19. Turning to the study itself: The samples span acute and convalescent COVID-19 from the United States, Italy and Spain.

The ends lost 4 bases at V and 4 bases at J; junction bases unmatched: 11. Germline assignment: CDR1 SGHRS and CDR2 YFSETQ. The CDR3 is 18 residues long. Authors' methods: Estimated nucleated cell counts came from reference gene primer amplification. Repertoires were generated with immunoSEQ multiplex PCR, while TCRdb's copy carries only in-frame clones and drops some. D and trimming come from the DNA, and the V and J calls and clone size come from that table. The sample shows fewer than 350,000 clones, around 86% of them seen only once. All recovered Cohort 3 donors got two negative PCRs, got clearance, or saw symptom resolution.

This rearrangement joins TRBV5-1 to TRBJ2-2; the match to TRBD2 covers 12 bases. The TCR comes from a man in his 60s who had recovered from COVID-19. Sequenced material: PBMCs or T cells enriched from blood (not recorded which). As DNA, the CDR3 is TGCGCCAGCAGCCCTCTAACGACTAGCGGGAGATTCACCGGGGAGCTGTTTTTT. Translated, it gives CASSPLTTSGRFTGELFF.